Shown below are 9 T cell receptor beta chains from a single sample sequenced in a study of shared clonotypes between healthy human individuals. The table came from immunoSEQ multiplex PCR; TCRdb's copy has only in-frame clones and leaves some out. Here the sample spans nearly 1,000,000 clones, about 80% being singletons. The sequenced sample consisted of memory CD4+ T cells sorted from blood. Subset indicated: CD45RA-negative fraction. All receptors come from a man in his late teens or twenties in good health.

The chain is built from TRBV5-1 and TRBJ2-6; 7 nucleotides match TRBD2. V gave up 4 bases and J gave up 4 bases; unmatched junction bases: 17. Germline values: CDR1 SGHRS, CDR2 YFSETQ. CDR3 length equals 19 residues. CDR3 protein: CASSLRAGEPHGGANVLTF. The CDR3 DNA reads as TGCGCCAGCAGCCTGAGGGCGGGAGAGCCGCATGGAGGGGCCAACGTCCTGACTTTC.

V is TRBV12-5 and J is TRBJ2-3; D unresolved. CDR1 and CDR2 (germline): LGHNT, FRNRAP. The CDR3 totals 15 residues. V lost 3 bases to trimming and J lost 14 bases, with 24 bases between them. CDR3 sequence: CASGFSVVGRPDPYF. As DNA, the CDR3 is TGTGCTAGTGGTTTTTCAGTTGTTGGGCGGCCTGACCCGTATTTT. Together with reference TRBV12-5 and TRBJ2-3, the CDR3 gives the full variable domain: DARVTQTPRHKVTEMGQEVTMRCQPILGHNTVFWYRQTMMQGLELLAYFRNRAPLDDSGMPKDRFSAEMPDATLATLKIQPSEPRDSAVYFCASGFSVVGRPDPYFGPGTRLTVL.

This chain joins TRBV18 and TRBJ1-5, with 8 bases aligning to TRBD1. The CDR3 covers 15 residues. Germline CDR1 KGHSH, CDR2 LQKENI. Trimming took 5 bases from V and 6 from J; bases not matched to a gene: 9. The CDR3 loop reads CASSSETGVVQPQHF. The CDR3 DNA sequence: TGTGCCAGCTCATCAGAGACAGGGGTGGTTCAGCCCCAGCATTTT.

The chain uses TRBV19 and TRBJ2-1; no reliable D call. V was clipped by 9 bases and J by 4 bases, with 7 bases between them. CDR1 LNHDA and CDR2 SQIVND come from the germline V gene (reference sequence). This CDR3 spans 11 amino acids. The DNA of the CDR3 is TGTGCCAGCAGCGCATACAATGAGCAGTTCTTC. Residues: CASSAYNEQFF.

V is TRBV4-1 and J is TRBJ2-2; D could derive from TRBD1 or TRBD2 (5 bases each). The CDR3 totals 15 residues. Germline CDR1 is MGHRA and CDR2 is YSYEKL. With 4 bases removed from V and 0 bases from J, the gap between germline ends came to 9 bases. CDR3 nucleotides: TGCGCCAGCAGCCGGGGCGGGTCGAACACCGGGGAGCTGTTTTTT. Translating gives CASSRGGSNTGELFF.

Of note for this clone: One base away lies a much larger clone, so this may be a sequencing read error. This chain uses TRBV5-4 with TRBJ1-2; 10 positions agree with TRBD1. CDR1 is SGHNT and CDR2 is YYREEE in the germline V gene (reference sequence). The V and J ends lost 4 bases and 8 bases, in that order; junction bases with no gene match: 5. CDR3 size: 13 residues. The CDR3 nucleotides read TGTGCCAGCAGCGCCGGGACAGGGGTAGGCTACACCTTC. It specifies CASSAGTGVGYTF.

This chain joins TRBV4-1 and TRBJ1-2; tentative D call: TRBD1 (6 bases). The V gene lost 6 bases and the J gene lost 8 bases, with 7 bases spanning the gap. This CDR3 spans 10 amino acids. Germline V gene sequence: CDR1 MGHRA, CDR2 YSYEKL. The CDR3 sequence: CASRQGGYTF. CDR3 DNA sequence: TGCGCCAGCAGACAGGGAGGCTACACCTTC.

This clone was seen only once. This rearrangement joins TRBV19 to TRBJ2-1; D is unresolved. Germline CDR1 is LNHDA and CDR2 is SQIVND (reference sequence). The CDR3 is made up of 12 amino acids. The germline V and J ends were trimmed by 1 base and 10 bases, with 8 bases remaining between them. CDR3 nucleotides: TGTGCCAGTAGTATAGGAGTAGGGGAGCAGTTCTTC. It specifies CASSIGVGEQFF.

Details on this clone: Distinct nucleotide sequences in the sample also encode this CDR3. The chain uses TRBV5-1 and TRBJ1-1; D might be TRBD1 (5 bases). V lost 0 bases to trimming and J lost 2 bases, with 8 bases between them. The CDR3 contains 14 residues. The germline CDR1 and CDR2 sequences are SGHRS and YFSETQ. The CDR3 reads CASSLDGANTEAFF. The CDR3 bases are TGCGCCAGCAGCTTGGATGGGGCCAACACTGAAGCTTTCTTT.